What follows describes a single T cell receptor (beta chain). The data are from a study of cytomegalovirus exposure and HLA in healthy donors. In germline, CDR1 is SGHRS, CDR2 YFSETQ. The CDR3 totals 13 residues. V trimming: 5 bases; J trimming: 3 bases; junction bases outside the gene matches: 3. The PCR was carried out with 60 Vbeta primers and 13 Jbeta primers. Repertoires were generated with immunoSEQ multiplex PCR, while TCRdb's copy carries only in-frame clones and drops some. Among some 140,000 clones listed, approximately 72% were seen once. The sequenced material came from PBMCs. This sequence was found in a man in his late teens or twenties in good health and CMV-seronegative. This chain joins TRBV5-1 and TRBJ2-5; 8 nucleotides match TRBD1. The CDR3 protein is CASRQGQEETQYF. CDR3 bases: TGCGCCAGCAGACAGGGACAGGAAGAGACCCAGTACTTC. The full variable domain, with the rest looked up from reference TRBV5-1 and TRBJ2-5, is KAGVTQTPRYLIKTRGQQVTLSCSPISGHRSVSWYQQTPGQGLQFLFEYFSETQRNKGNFPGRFSGRQFSNSRSEMNVSTLELGDSALYLCASRQGQEETQYFGPGTRLLVL.